This TCR beta chain stems from a study of early T cells in non-severe SARS-CoV-2 infection. J was trimmed by 10 bases and V by 1 base; bases with no gene match: 8. The CDR3 sequence is 16 residues long. Germline V CDR1 and CDR2: LNHNV, YYDKDF (reference sequence). cDNA molecules, individually, were tagged with unique molecular identifiers. MiXCR, applied by TCRdb to the 5' RACE reads, yields one record per CDR3 protein. The profile shows 110,000 or so distinct CDR3 sequences, 9% to 14% of them singletons. This clonotype has a count of ten or more. Sequenced sample: whole blood. The sequence was collected from an adult who was a healthcare worker with PCR-confirmed SARS-CoV-2 infection or an uninfected control (not recorded which). The V call is TRBV15, the J call TRBJ2-2; 11 nucleotides align to TRBD2. CDR3 bases: TGTGCCACCAGCAGAGCCCGTAGCGGGGGGGCGGAGGAGCTGTTTTTT. This gives the protein CATSRARSGGAEELFF.